This T cell receptor (beta chain) was observed in a study of blood T cell repertoires in COVID-19. The CDR3 has 13 residues. The V end lost 1 base, the J end lost 6 bases, and 10 bases lay between the germline ends. In germline, CDR1 is SGHAT, CDR2 FQNNGV. Assay: immunoSEQ multiplex PCR; the TCRdb copy retains only in-frame clones and omits some. The repertoire consists of hundreds of thousands of clones, with about nine tenths occurring once and the leading ten covering around 11%. What was sequenced was peripheral blood. This sequence joins TRBV11-2 and TRBJ2-7, with D tentatively TRBD2 (6 bases). The TCR sequence derives from a woman aged 25 to 39 with COVID-19, enrolled during active disease. The CDR3, as DNA: TGTGCCAGCAGCTTAGTTGGAGGGCCCGAGCAGTACTTC. Amino acids: CASSLVGGPEQYF.